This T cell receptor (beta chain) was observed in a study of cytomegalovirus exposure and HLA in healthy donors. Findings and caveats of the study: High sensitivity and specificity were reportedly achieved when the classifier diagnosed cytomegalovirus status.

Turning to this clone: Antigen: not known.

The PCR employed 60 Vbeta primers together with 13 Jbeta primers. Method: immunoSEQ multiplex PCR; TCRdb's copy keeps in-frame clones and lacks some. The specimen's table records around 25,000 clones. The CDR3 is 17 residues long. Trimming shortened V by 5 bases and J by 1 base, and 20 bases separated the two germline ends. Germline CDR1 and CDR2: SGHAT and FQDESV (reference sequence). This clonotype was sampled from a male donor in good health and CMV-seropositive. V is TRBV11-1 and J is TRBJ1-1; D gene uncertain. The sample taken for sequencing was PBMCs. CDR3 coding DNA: TGTGCCAGCAGCCCTCTCGTTATGGCCGGAGAGAACACTGAAGCTTTCTTT. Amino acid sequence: CASSPLVMAGENTEAFF.